Listed here are 10 T cell receptor beta chains from one sample, sequenced in a study of blood T cell repertoires in COVID-19. Clones were sequenced by immunoSEQ multiplex PCR, and TCRdb holds only the in-frame ones, with some missing. Among about 380,000 clones, roughly four fifths were seen once, and the ten largest hold 0.85% to 1.2%. What was sequenced was peripheral blood. The receptors come from a human donor with acute or convalescent COVID-19. The donor label of this sample is uncertain.

This clone was seen only once. The gene calls are TRBV6-5 and TRBJ1-1, with D unclear. The CDR3 runs 16 residues. Germline V lookup: CDR1 MNHEY, CDR2 SVGAGI. V dropped 4 bases and J dropped 4 bases, with 19 bases sitting between them. CDR3 residues: CASSFSIFVVGTEAFF. CDR3 DNA: TGTGCCAGCAGTTTTAGCATTTTCGTAGTGGGCACTGAAGCTTTCTTT.

The V and J genes are TRBV5-4 and TRBJ1-2, with TRBD1 matching 9 bases. Germline V CDR1 and CDR2: SGHNT, YYREEE (reference sequence). The CDR3 is made up of 16 amino acids. J lost 4 bases, V lost 4 bases, and 11 bases had no gene match. The CDR3 is CASSRTGAHQGYGYTF. CDR3 DNA sequence: TGTGCCAGCAGCAGGACAGGGGCCCACCAAGGCTATGGCTACACCTTC. Combining the CDR3 with reference TRBV5-4 and TRBJ1-2 gives the whole variable domain ETGVTQSPTHLIKTRGQQVTLRCSSQSGHNTVSWYQQALGQGPQFIFQYYREEENGRGNFPPRFSGLQFPNYSSELNVNALELDDSALYLCASSRTGAHQGYGYTFGSGTRLTVV.

The CDR3 is CASSYFSRGGDEQFF. CDR3 nucleotide sequence: TGTGCCAGCAGTTACTTCTCCAGGGGAGGGGATGAGCAGTTCTTC. The rearrangement joins TRBV6-2 or TRBV6-3 to TRBJ2-1; maybe TRBD2 (7 bases). The CDR3 is 15 amino acids. The ends were cut back, 1 base at V and 8 bases at J, with 15 bases in the middle. The germline CDR1 and CDR2 sequences are MNHEY and SVGEGT.

J is TRBJ2-1 and V is TRBV3-1 (or the pseudogene TRBV3-2); TRBD2 matches 9 bases. CDR1 LGHDT and CDR2 YNNKEL come from the germline V gene (reference sequence). The CDR3 is 15 amino acids. The junction had 4 bases not matched to a gene; V was cut back by 4 bases and J by 3 bases. The CDR3 DNA reads as TGTGCCAGCAGCCTACTAGCGGGCGTCTACAATGAGCAGTTCTTC. Its translation: CASSLLAGVYNEQFF.

V and J are TRBV5-1 and TRBJ1-5; 7 bases line up with TRBD1. The CDR3 has 14 amino acids. V trimming: 1 base; J trimming: 5 bases; junction bases outside the gene matches: 3. Per germline, CDR1 SGHRS and CDR2 YFSETQ. The CDR3 DNA reads as TGCGCCAGCAGCTTGACAGGGGAGTATCAGCCCCAGCATTTT. Protein: CASSLTGEYQPQHF.

This chain uses TRBV6-1 with TRBJ1-1, with TRBD1 identical over 8 bases. Trimming at V came to 2 bases and at J to 10 bases, leaving 12 bases not matched to a gene. Germline CDR1 MNHNS, CDR2 SASEGT. This CDR3 has 15 residues. CDR3 sequence (DNA): TGTGCCAGCAGTGAACCGGGGACAGGACGATATGGAGCTTTCTTT. It is translated as CASSEPGTGRYGAFF.

In regard to this clone: Other DNA sequences in the same sample also yield this CDR3. V is TRBV15 and J is TRBJ1-2, with D hard to call. Germline CDR1 reads LNHNV; CDR2 reads YYDKDF (reference sequence). There are 13 residues in the CDR3. Trimming stripped 5 bases from V and 1 base from J, with 8 bases between. The CDR3 reads CATSRAGNYGYTF. The CDR3 DNA sequence: TGTGCCACCAGCCGGGCGGGTAACTATGGCTACACCTTC. The entire variable domain, with the rest obtained from reference TRBV15 and TRBJ1-2, is as follows: DAMVIQNPRYQVTQFGKPVTLSCSQTLNHNVMYWYQQKSSQAPKLLFHYYDKDFNNEADTPDNFQSRRPNTSFCFLDIRSPGLGDTAMYLCATSRAGNYGYTFGSGTRLTVV.

This clone was seen only a few times. V gene TRBV7-9 combines with J gene TRBJ1-2; D possibly corresponds to TRBD1 (5 bases). Germline V CDR1 and CDR2: SEHNR, FQNEAQ (reference sequence). The CDR3 is 12 residues long. Trimming pared 1 base from V and 7 bases from J, leaving 7 bases between. CDR3 sequence (DNA): TGTGCCAGCAGCTTAGACAGGCGTGGCTACACCTTC. Its translation is CASSLDRRGYTF. Full variable domain (missing parts from reference TRBV7-9 and TRBJ1-2): DTGVSQNPRHKITKRGQNVTFRCDPISEHNRLYWYRQTLGQGPEFLTYFQNEAQLEKSRLLSDRFSAERPKGSFSTLEIQRTEQGDSAMYLCASSLDRRGYTFGSGTRLTVV.

The chain employs TRBV5-8 and TRBJ1-1; 8 bases agree with TRBD1. The CDR3 runs to 15 residues. After removal of 4 bases from V and 5 bases from J, the junction contained 10 bases not matched to a gene. The germline V gene encodes CDR1 SGHTS and CDR2 YDEGEE. CDR3 sequence (DNA): TGTGCCAGCAGCCCATGGACAGGGCGAACAACTGAAGCTTTCTTT. It codes for CASSPWTGRTTEAFF.

This clone was observed once. The rearrangement uses TRBV19 and TRBJ2-7; 9 positions agree with TRBD2. Losses at the gene ends were 6 bases for V and 4 bases for J; bases not matched to a gene: 4. Looked up from germline, CDR1 is LNHDA and CDR2 is SQIVND (reference sequence). This CDR3 is 13 amino acids long. CDR3 bases: TGTGCCAGTAGCCTCAGCGGGAGGTACGAGCAGTACTTC. Residues: CASSLSGRYEQYF.